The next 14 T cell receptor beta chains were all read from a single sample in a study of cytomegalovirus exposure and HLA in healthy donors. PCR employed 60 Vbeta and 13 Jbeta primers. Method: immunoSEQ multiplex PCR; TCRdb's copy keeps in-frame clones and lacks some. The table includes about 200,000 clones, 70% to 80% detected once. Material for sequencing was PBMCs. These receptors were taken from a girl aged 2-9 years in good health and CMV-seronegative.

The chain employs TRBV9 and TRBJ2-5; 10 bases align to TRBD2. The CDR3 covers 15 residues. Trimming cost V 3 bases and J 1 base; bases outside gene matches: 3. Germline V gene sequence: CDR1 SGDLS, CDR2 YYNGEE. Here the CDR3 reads CASSELAGPQETQYF. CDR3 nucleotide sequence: TGTGCCAGCAGCGAACTAGCGGGGCCCCAAGAGACCCAGTACTTC.

DNA of the CDR3: TGCGCCAGCAGTTCAGGCGACAGTCCGACGGACACCGGGGAGCTGTTTTTT. Its protein product is CASSSGDSPTDTGELFF. The chain carries TRBV4-1 and TRBJ2-2; weak D call: TRBD1 (5 bases). Trimming stripped 6 bases from V and 3 bases from J, with 20 bases between. From germline, CDR1 is MGHRA and CDR2 YSYEKL. The CDR3 loop spans 17 amino acids.

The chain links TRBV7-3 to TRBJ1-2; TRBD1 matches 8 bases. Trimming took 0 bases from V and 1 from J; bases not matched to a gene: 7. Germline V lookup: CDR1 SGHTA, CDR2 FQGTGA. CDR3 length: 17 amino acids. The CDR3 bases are TGTGCCAGCAGCTTAACGGGGGACAGGAGTTTTAACTATGGCTACACCTTC. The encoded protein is CASSLTGDRSFNYGYTF.

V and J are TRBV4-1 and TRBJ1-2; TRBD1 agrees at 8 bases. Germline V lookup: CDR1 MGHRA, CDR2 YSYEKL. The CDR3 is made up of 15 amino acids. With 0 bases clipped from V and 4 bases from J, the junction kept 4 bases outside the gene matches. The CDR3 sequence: CASSQEAGGGYGYTF. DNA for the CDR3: TGCGCCAGCAGCCAAGAGGCAGGGGGCGGCTATGGCTACACCTTC.

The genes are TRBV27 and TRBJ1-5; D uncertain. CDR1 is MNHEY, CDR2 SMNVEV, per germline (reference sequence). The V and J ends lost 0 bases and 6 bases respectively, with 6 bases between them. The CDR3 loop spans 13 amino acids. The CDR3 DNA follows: TGTGCCAGCAGTTTATCGAACAGTCAGCCCCAGCATTTT. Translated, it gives CASSLSNSQPQHF.

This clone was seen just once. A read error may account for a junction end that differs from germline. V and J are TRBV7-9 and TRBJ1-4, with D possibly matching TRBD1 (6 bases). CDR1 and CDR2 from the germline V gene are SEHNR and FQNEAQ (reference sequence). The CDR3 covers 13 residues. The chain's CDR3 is CSSSPGGGEKLFF. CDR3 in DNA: TGTTCCAGCAGCCCTGGGGGGGGCGAAAAACTGTTTTTT.

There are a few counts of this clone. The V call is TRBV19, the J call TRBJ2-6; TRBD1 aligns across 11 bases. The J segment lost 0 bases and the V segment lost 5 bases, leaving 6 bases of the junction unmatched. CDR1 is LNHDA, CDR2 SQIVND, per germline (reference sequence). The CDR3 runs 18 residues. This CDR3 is CASSRPGTGGSGANVLTF. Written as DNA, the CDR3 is TGTGCCAGTAGTCGCCCCGGGACAGGGGGCTCTGGGGCCAACGTCCTGACTTTC.

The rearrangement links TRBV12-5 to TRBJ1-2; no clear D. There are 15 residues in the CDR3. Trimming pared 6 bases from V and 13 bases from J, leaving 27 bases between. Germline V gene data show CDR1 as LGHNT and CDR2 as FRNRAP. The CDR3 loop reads CASGMRFAPARRCTF. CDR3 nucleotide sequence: TGTGCTAGTGGAATGAGGTTCGCCCCTGCAAGAAGATGCACCTTC.

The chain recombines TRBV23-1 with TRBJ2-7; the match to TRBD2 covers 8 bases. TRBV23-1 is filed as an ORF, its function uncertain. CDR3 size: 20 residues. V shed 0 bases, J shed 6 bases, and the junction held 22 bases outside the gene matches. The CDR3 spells CASSQSEDLSGTSRGAEQYF. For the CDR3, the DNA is TGCGCCAGCAGTCAATCGGAGGATCTTAGTGGGACTAGTAGGGGCGCCGAGCAGTACTTC.

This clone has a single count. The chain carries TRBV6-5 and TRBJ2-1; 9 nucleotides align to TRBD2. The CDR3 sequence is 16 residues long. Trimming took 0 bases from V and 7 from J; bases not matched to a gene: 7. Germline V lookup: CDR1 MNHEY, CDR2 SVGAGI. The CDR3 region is CASSYSTVAGVNEQFF. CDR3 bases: TGTGCCAGCAGTTACTCGACGGTAGCGGGAGTGAATGAGCAGTTCTTC.

The CDR3 coding sequence is TGTGCCAGCACCGCTTTAGAGGACAGGGGTTATGAAAAACTGTTTTTT. Translated, it gives CASTALEDRGYEKLFF. This chain links TRBV25-1 with TRBJ1-4; 9 nucleotides align to TRBD1. Germline CDR1 reads MGHDK; CDR2 reads SYGVNS. The V segment lost 7 bases and the J segment 6 bases; nucleotides outside the gene matches: 12. This CDR3 has 16 amino acids. The whole variable domain, filled in from reference TRBV25-1 and TRBJ1-4, reads EADIYQTPRYLVIGTGKKITLECSQTMGHDKMYWYQQDPGMELHLIHYSYGVNSTEKGDLSSESTVSRIRTEHFPLTLESARPSHTSQYLCASTALEDRGYEKLFFGSGTQLSVL.

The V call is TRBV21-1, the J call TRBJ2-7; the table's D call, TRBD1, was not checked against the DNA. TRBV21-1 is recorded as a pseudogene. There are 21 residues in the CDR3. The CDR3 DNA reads TGTGCCAGCAGCATAAAAAGCCTCCCCCCGACAGGGGACCCCTCGCGTTACGAGCAGTACTTC. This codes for CASSIKSLPPTGDPSRYEQYF.

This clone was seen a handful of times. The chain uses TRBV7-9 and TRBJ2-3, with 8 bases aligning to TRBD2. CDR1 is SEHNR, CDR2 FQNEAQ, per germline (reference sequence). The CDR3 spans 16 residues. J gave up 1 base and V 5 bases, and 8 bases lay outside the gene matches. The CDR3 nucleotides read TGTGCCAGCAGCAACCCTAGTAGCGGGGGCACAGATACGCAGTATTTT. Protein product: CASSNPSSGGTDTQYF. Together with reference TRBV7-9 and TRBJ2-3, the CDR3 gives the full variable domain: DTGVSQNPRHKITKRGQNVTFRCDPISEHNRLYWYRQTLGQGPEFLTYFQNEAQLEKSRLLSDRFSAERPKGSFSTLEIQRTEQGDSAMYLCASSNPSSGGTDTQYFGPGTRLTVL.

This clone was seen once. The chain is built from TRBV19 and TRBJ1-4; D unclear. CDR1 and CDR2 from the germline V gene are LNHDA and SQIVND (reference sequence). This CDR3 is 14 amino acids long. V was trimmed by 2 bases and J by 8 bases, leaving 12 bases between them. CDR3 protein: CASSILEKREKLFF. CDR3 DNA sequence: TGTGCCAGTAGTATACTTGAGAAGAGGGAAAAACTGTTTTTT. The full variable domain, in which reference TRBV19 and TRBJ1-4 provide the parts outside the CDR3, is DGGITQSPKYLFRKEGQNVTLSCEQNLNHDAMYWYRQDPGQGLRLIYYSQIVNDFQKGDIAEGYSVSREKKESFPLTVTSAQKNPTAFYLCASSILEKREKLFFGSGTQLSVL.